This T cell receptor (beta chain) was identified in a study of cytomegalovirus exposure and HLA in healthy donors. The PCR used 60 Vbeta and 13 Jbeta primers. TCRdb's table, derived via immunoSEQ multiplex PCR, lists solely in-frame clones and lacks some. The sample consists of about 120,000 clones, around 66% of them appearing once. Findings of the study overall: There were some public TCRs occurring in many donors, but most TCR sequences were rare. Sequencing likely caused a cluster of highly shared sequence variants.

Details on this clone: Antigen unknown.

The CDR3 extends over 15 amino acids. In germline, CDR1 is SGHRS, CDR2 YFSETQ. Trimming took 4 bases from V and 3 from J; bases not matched to a gene: 5. The clonotype was recovered from a man aged 18 to 30 in good health and CMV-seronegative. Sequenced material: PBMCs. The rearrangement links TRBV5-1 to TRBJ1-1; 11 nucleotides agree with TRBD1. Written as DNA, the CDR3 is TGCGCCAGCAGCACAAGGACAGGGGGCCACACTGAAGCTTTCTTT. This sequence encodes CASSTRTGGHTEAFF. Looking up the rest from reference TRBV5-1 and TRBJ1-1 gives the full variable domain: KAGVTQTPRYLIKTRGQQVTLSCSPISGHRSVSWYQQTPGQGLQFLFEYFSETQRNKGNFPGRFSGRQFSNSRSEMNVSTLELGDSALYLCASSTRTGGHTEAFFGQGTRLTVV.